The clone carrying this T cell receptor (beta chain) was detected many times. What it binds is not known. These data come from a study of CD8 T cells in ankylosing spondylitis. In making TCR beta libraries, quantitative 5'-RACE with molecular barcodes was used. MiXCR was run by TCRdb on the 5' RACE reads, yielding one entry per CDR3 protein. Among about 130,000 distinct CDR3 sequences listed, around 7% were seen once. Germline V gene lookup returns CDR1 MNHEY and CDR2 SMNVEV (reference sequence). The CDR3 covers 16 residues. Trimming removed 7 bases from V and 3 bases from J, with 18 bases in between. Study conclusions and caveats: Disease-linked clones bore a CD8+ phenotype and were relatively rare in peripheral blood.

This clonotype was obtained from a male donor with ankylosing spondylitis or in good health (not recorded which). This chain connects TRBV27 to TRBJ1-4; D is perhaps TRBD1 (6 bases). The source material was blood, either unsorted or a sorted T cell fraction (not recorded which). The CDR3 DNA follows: TGTGCCAGCACCTGGGGCGGGACATCCTCTAATGAAAAACTGTTTTTT. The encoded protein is CASTWGGTSSNEKLFF.